This T cell receptor (beta chain) was retrieved from a study of vaccination and CD4 T cells after COVID-19. Specified treatment: roughly 10-day PBMC culture with coronavirus spike peptide pools or control peptides (ViraFEST assay). V lost 5 bases to trimming and J lost 6 bases, with 10 bases between them. The germline V gene encodes CDR1 SGHVS and CDR2 FNYEAQ. CDR3 length equals 12 residues. Only a few counts were recorded for this clonotype. Its antigen remains unknown. The Oncomine TCR Beta short-read assay was applied to DNA of cultured CD4+ T cells. One entry per CDR3 protein, called by TCRdb with MiXCR from the PCR reads. The sample shows tens of thousands of distinct CDR3 sequences, approximately 48% of them seen only once.

This sequence was found in a human donor who had recovered from COVID-19. Sequences were obtained from CD4+ T cells from blood, cultured in vitro. This chain links TRBV7-6 with TRBJ2-5; either TRBD1 or TRBD2 may supply D (5 bases each). This chain's CDR3 is CASSPPGQTQYF. DNA for the CDR3: TGTGCCAGCAGCCCCCCGGGGCAGACCCAGTACTTC.